This TCR beta chain was sequenced for a study of CD8+ T cells in alopecia areata. CDR1 is MNHEY and CDR2 is SVGAGI in the germline V gene. This CDR3 is built from 15 residues. The V gene end was trimmed by 2 bases and the J gene end by 1 base; junction bases not matched to a gene: 4. Specified treatment: oral pan-JAK inhibitor, 5-10 mg twice daily. In alopecia areata patients, both lesional scalp punch biopsies and peripheral blood were collected. RNA extraction was followed by reverse transcription into cDNA, which acted as the sequencing template. The protocol was immunoSEQ multiplex PCR, while the TCRdb copy is restricted to in-frame clones and leaves out a portion. The sample has 140,000 to 150,000 clones, roughly 54% seen once.

The sequencing used CD8+ T cells sorted from blood, collected at week 4, from a patient treated with tofacitinib. The chain couples TRBV6-5 to TRBJ1-1; 7 bases agree with TRBD1. This receptor was identified in a human donor with alopecia areata. The CDR3 DNA reads as TGTGCCAGCAGTTACCCGCGGACAGGGAACACTGAAGCTTTCTTT. Its translation is CASSYPRTGNTEAFF.